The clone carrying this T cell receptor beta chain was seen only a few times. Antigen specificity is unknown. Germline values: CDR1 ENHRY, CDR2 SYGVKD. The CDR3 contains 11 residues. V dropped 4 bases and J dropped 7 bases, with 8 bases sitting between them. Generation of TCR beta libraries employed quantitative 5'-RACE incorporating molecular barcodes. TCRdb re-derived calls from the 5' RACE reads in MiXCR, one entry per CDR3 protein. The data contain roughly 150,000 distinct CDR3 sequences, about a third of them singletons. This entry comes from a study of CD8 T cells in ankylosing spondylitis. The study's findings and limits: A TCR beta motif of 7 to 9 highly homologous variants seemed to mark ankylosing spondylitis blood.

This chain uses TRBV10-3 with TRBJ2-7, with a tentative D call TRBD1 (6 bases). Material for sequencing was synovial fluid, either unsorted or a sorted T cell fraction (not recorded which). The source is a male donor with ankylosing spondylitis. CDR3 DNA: TGTGCCATCAGTGGGACAGAGGAGCAGTACTTC. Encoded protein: CAISGTEEQYF.